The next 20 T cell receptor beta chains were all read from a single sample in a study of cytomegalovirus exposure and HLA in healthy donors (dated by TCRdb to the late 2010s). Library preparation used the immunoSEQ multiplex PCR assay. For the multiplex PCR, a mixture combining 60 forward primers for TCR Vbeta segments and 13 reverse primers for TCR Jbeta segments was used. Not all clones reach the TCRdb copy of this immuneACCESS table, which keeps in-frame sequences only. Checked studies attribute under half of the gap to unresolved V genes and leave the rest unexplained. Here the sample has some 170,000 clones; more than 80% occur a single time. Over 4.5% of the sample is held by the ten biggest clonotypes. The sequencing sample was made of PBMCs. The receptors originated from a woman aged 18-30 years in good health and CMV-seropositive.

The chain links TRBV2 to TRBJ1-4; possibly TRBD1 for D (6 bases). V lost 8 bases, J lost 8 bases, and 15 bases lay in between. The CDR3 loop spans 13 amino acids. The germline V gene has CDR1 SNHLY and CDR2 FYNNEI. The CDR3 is CASHGATGEKLFF. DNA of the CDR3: TGTGCCAGCCACGGGGCGACAGGCGAAAAACTGTTTTTT.

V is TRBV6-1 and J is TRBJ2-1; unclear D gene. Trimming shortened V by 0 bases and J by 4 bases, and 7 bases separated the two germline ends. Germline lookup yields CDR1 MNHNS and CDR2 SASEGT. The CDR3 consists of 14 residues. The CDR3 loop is CASSEAEEYNEQFF. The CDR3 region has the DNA TGTGCCAGCAGTGAAGCTGAGGAGTACAATGAGCAGTTCTTC.

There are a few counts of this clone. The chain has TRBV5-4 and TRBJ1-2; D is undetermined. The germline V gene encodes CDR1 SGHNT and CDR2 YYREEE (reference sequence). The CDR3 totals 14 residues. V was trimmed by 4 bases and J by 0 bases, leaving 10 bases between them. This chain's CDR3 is CASSAEVTNYGYTF. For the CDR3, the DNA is TGTGCCAGCAGCGCTGAGGTTACTAACTATGGCTACACCTTC.

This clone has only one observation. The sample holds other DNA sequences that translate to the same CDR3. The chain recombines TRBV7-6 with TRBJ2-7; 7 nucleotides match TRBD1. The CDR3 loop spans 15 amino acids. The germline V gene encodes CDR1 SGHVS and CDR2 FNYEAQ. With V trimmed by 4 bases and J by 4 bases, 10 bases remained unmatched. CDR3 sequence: CASSSLPGQTYEQYF. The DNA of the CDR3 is TGTGCCAGCAGCTCCTTGCCGGGACAGACTTACGAGCAGTACTTC. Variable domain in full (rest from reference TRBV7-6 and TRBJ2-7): GAGVSQSPRYKVTKRGQDVALRCDPISGHVSLYWYRQALGQGPEFLTYFNYEAQQDKSGLPNDRFSAERPEGSISTLTIQRTEQRDSAMYRCASSSLPGQTYEQYFGPGTRLTVT.

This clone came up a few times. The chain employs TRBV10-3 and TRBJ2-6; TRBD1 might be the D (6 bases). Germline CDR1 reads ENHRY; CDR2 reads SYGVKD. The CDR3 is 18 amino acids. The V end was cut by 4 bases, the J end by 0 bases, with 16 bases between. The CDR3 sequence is CAISASPRGSSGANVLTF. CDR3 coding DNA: TGTGCCATCAGTGCCAGCCCCAGGGGCAGCTCTGGGGCCAACGTCCTGACTTTC.

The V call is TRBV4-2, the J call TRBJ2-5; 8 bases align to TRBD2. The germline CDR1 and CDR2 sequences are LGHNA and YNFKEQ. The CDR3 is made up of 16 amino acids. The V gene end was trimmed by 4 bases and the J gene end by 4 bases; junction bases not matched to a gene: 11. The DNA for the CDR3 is TGTGCCAGCAGCCCGAGCAGGGAGCGGGGGACAGAGACCCAGTACTTC. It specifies CASSPSRERGTETQYF.

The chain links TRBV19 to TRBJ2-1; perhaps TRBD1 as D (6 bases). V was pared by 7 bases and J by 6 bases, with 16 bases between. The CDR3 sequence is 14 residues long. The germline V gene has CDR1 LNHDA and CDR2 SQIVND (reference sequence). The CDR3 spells CASKPQGVFNEQFF. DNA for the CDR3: TGTGCCAGTAAGCCACAGGGCGTCTTCAATGAGCAGTTCTTC.

CDR3 nucleotides: TGTGCCACCAGCAGAGATCGGGTCGGGGACACTGAAGCTTTCTTT. Protein: CATSRDRVGDTEAFF. The chain is built from TRBV15 and TRBJ1-1; D remains unclear. The CDR3 length is 15 residues. V dropped 0 bases and J dropped 3 bases, with 11 bases sitting between them. Looked up from germline, CDR1 is LNHNV and CDR2 is YYDKDF (reference sequence).

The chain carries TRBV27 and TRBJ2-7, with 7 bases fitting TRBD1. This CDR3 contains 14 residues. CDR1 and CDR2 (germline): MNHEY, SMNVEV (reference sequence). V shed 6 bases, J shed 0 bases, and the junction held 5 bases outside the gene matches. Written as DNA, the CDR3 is TGTGCCAGCAGCTTCGGGACAGCCTCCTACGAGCAGTACTTC. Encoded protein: CASSFGTASYEQYF.

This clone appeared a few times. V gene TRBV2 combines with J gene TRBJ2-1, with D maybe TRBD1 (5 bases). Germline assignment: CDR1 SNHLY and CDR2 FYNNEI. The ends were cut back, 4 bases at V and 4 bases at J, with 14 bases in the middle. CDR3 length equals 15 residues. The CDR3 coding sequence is TGTGCCAGCAGTGCGATTACTGGGGCTTACAATGAGCAGTTCTTC. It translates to CASSAITGAYNEQFF.

The CDR3 sequence is CASSLVQLDEQYF. CDR3 DNA sequence: TGTGCCAGCAGCTTGGTACAGCTCGACGAGCAGTACTTC. The chain links TRBV5-5 to TRBJ2-7; the D is unclear. Trimming removed 0 bases from V and 5 bases from J, with 9 bases in between. This CDR3 contains 13 residues. Looked up from germline, CDR1 is SGHKS and CDR2 is YYEKEE (reference sequence).

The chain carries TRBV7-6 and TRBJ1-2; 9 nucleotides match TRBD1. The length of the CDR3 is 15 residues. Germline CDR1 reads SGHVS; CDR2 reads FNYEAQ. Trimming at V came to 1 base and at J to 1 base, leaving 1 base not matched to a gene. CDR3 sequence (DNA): TGTGCCAGCAGCTTAGTGGGACAGGGTAACTATGGCTACACCTTC. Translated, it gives CASSLVGQGNYGYTF.

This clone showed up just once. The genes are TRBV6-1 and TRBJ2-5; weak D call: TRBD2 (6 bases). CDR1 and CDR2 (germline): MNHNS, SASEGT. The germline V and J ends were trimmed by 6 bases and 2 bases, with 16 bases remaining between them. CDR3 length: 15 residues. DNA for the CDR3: TGTGCCAGCAGAGCGGGTCTTAGCGGACAAGAGACCCAGTACTTC. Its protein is CASRAGLSGQETQYF.

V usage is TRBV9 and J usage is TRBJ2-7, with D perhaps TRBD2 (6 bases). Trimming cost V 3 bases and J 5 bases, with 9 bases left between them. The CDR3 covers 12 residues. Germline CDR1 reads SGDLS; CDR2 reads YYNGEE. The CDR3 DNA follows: TGTGCCAGCAGCGCCGGGACTCACGAGCAGTACTTC. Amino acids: CASSAGTHEQYF.

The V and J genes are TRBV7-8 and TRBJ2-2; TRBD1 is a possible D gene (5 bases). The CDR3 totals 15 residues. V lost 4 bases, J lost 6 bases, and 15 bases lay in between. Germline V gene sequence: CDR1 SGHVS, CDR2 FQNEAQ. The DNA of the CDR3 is TGTGCCAGCAGCTCCGGCAAGGGGATTCCCGGGGAGCTGTTTTTT. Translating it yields CASSSGKGIPGELFF.

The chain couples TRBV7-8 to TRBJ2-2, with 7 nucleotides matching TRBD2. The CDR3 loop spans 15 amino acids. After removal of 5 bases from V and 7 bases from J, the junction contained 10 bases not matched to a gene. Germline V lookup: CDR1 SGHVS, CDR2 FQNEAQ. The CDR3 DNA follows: TGTGCCAGCAGCCCTAGGACTAGGTCCGACGGGGAGCTGTTTTTT. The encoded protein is CASSPRTRSDGELFF.

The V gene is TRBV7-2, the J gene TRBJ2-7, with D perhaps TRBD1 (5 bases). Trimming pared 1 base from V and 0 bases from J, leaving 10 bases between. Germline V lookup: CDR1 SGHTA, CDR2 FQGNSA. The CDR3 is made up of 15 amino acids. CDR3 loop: CASSLEKGYSYEQYF. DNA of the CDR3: TGTGCCAGCAGCTTAGAGAAGGGGTACTCCTACGAGCAGTACTTC.

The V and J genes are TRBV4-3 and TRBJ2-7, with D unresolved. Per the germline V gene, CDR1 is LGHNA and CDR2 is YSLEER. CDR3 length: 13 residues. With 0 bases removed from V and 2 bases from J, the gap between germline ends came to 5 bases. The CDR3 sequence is CASSQDQTYEQYF. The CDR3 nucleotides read TGCGCCAGCAGCCAAGATCAGACCTACGAGCAGTACTTC.

CDR3 sequence: CATSRRTGEETQYF. In DNA form, the CDR3 reads TGTGCCACCAGCAGACGGACAGGGGAAGAGACCCAGTACTTC. The chain combines TRBV15 with TRBJ2-5; 9 bases align to TRBD1. Germline values: CDR1 LNHNV, CDR2 YYDKDF (reference sequence). This CDR3 contains 14 residues. Trimming took 2 bases from V and 3 from J; bases not matched to a gene: 1.

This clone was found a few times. The CDR3 loop reads CAWRSVPEAFF. The CDR3 nucleotides are TGTGCCTGGAGGTCAGTCCCTGAAGCTTTCTTT. The chain joins TRBV30 to TRBJ1-1; D not certain. Germline lookup yields CDR1 GTSNPN and CDR2 SVGIG (reference sequence). CDR3 length: 11 amino acids. Trimming removed 3 bases from V and 6 bases from J, with 8 bases in between.